Listed below are T cell receptor beta chains from one sample, sequenced in a study of cytomegalovirus exposure and HLA in healthy donors. Only in-frame clones appear in the TCRdb table, and some are missing; sequencing was by immunoSEQ multiplex PCR. Of around 200,000 clones detected, around 67% appear once; the ten largest clones hold less than 4%. Source material: PBMCs. These TCRs come from a woman in her 30s in good health and CMV-seropositive. Both conserved end residues are part of each CDR3. Fields, in order: CDR3 protein, CDR3 DNA, clone size, J gene, V gene, D gene. The D gene is left open where the match is weak. Expanded clones are given a class, and other clones once, few, many or no size at all.

cdr3_aa: CASIPSGQATYGYTF; cdr3_nt: TGTGCCAGCATCCCCTCTGGGCAGGCCACCTATGGCTACACCTTC; clone_size: few; j_call: TRBJ1-2; v_call: TRBV6-6; d_call: .
cdr3_aa: CASSLANKSGRNTGELFF; cdr3_nt: TGCGCCAGCAGCCTGGCAAACAAATCCGGGAGGAACACCGGGGAGCTGTTTTTT; clone_size: few; j_call: TRBJ2-2; v_call: TRBV5-1; d_call: .
cdr3_aa: CASSSGQALLGGYTF; cdr3_nt: TGTGCCAGCAGCTCCGGACAGGCCCTCTTGGGTGGCTACACCTTC; clone_size: .; j_call: TRBJ1-2; v_call: TRBV11-2; d_call: TRBD1
cdr3_aa: CSVVALAGTPDEQYF; cdr3_nt: TGCAGCGTTGTCGCCCTTGCGGGCACGCCGGACGAGCAGTACTTC; clone_size: .; j_call: TRBJ2-7; v_call: TRBV29-1; d_call: .
cdr3_aa: CASSLGQLNQPQHF; cdr3_nt: TGTGCCAGCAGCTTGGGGCAGTTGAATCAGCCCCAGCATTTT; clone_size: .; j_call: TRBJ1-5; v_call: TRBV5-6; d_call: .
cdr3_aa: CASSYSTAAYGYTF; cdr3_nt: TGTGCCAGCAGTTACTCGACAGCAGCCTATGGCTACACCTTC; clone_size: .; j_call: TRBJ1-2; v_call: TRBV6-6; d_call: .
cdr3_aa: CASSPLTSYEQYF; cdr3_nt: TGTGCCAGTAGTCCCCTGACATCTTACGAGCAGTACTTC; clone_size: few; j_call: TRBJ2-7; v_call: TRBV19; d_call: .
cdr3_aa: CASSQDQFGGAGELFF; cdr3_nt: TGCGCCAGCAGCCAAGATCAGTTCGGCGGGGCCGGGGAGCTGTTTTTT; clone_size: .; j_call: TRBJ2-2; v_call: TRBV4-1; d_call: .
cdr3_aa: CASSQVGKGRGKNIQYF; cdr3_nt: TGCGCCAGCAGCCAAGTGGGGAAGGGCAGGGGAAAAAACATTCAGTACTTC; clone_size: .; j_call: TRBJ2-4; v_call: TRBV4-1; d_call: .
cdr3_aa: CASSSTRLTSGGYNEQFF; cdr3_nt: TGTGCCAGCAGCTCGACCAGATTGACTAGCGGGGGCTACAATGAGCAGTTCTTC; clone_size: .; j_call: TRBJ2-1; v_call: TRBV14; d_call: TRBD2
cdr3_aa: CASSRTGELFF; cdr3_nt: TGTGCCAGCAGCCGTACCGGGGAGCTGTTTTTT; clone_size: .; j_call: TRBJ2-2; v_call: TRBV7-9; d_call: .
cdr3_aa: CASSLRGIRLYEQYF; cdr3_nt: TGTGCCAGCAGCCTCCGGGGGATTCGACTCTACGAGCAGTACTTC; clone_size: .; j_call: TRBJ2-7; v_call: TRBV11-2; d_call: .
cdr3_aa: CASSQSSGRTEAFF; cdr3_nt: TGTGCCAGCAGTCAGAGTTCCGGGAGGACTGAAGCTTTCTTT; clone_size: .; j_call: TRBJ1-1; v_call: TRBV6-1; d_call: .
cdr3_aa: CASRQGLEIYEQYF; cdr3_nt: TGTGCCAGTCGACAGGGGTTAGAGATCTACGAGCAGTACTTC; clone_size: .; j_call: TRBJ2-7; v_call: TRBV2; d_call: TRBD1
cdr3_aa: CASRGQGAWSTEAFF; cdr3_nt: TGTGCCAGTAGAGGGCAGGGGGCTTGGAGCACTGAAGCTTTCTTT; clone_size: .; j_call: TRBJ1-1; v_call: TRBV19; d_call: TRBD1
cdr3_aa: CASNERTGGGHEQFF; cdr3_nt: TGTGCCAGCAATGAGAGGACAGGGGGAGGACATGAGCAGTTCTTC; clone_size: .; j_call: TRBJ2-1; v_call: TRBV28; d_call: TRBD1
cdr3_aa: CASSAPGTSGYNEQFF; cdr3_nt: TGTGCCAGTAGTGCGCCCGGGACTAGCGGATACAATGAGCAGTTCTTC; clone_size: .; j_call: TRBJ2-1; v_call: TRBV19; d_call: TRBD2
cdr3_aa: CASSDLRATEQYF; cdr3_nt: TGTGCCAGCAGCGACCTCAGAGCGACCGAGCAGTACTTC; clone_size: .; j_call: TRBJ2-7; v_call: TRBV7-9; d_call: .
cdr3_aa: CASSLIAEIQETQYF; cdr3_nt: TGTGCCAGCAGTTTAATAGCGGAAATACAAGAGACCCAGTACTTC; clone_size: .; j_call: TRBJ2-5; v_call: TRBV28; d_call: .
cdr3_aa: CASSIQDFNYGYTF; cdr3_nt: TGTGCCAGTAGTATTCAGGATTTTAACTATGGCTACACCTTC; clone_size: .; j_call: TRBJ1-2; v_call: TRBV19; d_call: .
cdr3_aa: CASSRRDPGTDTQYF; cdr3_nt: TGCGCCAGCAGCCGGCGGGACCCCGGCACAGATACGCAGTATTTT; clone_size: once; j_call: TRBJ2-3; v_call: TRBV5-1; d_call: .
cdr3_aa: CASSLANTGELFF; cdr3_nt: TGTGCCAGCAGCTTGGCCAATACCGGGGAGCTGTTTTTT; clone_size: .; j_call: TRBJ2-2; v_call: TRBV5-4; d_call: .
cdr3_aa: CASSTSRSSGNTIYF; cdr3_nt: TGTGCCAGCAGTACTTCTCGTAGTTCTGGAAACACCATATATTTT; clone_size: .; j_call: TRBJ1-3; v_call: TRBV28; d_call: .
cdr3_aa: CASSAGLSSYNEQFF; cdr3_nt: TGTGCCAGCAGCGCGGGCTTGAGCTCCTACAATGAGCAGTTCTTC; clone_size: .; j_call: TRBJ2-1; v_call: TRBV7-9; d_call: .
cdr3_aa: CASSFWGSPSGAHSYNEQFF; cdr3_nt: TGTGCCAGCAGTTTCTGGGGCAGTCCTAGCGGGGCCCATTCCTACAATGAGCAGTTCTTC; clone_size: .; j_call: TRBJ2-1; v_call: TRBV28; d_call: TRBD2
cdr3_aa: CASSYPPTGGSADTQYF; cdr3_nt: TGTGCCAGCAGTTACCCCCCGACAGGGGGCAGCGCAGATACGCAGTATTTT; clone_size: .; j_call: TRBJ2-3; v_call: TRBV27; d_call: TRBD1
cdr3_aa: CASSAGVGPAGELFF; cdr3_nt: TGTGCCAGCAGTGCGGGGGTAGGGCCCGCCGGGGAGCTGTTTTTT; clone_size: .; j_call: TRBJ2-2; v_call: TRBV2; d_call: .
cdr3_aa: CASSEPGLAVSERYEQYF; cdr3_nt: TGTGCCAGCAGCGAGCCAGGACTAGCTGTTTCGGAACGTTACGAGCAGTACTTC; clone_size: .; j_call: TRBJ2-7; v_call: TRBV11-2; d_call: TRBD2
cdr3_aa: CASSLANRGRTGELFF; cdr3_nt: TGCGCCAGCAGCTTGGCCAACAGGGGCCGGACCGGGGAGCTGTTTTTT; clone_size: once; j_call: TRBJ2-2; v_call: TRBV5-1; d_call: TRBD1
cdr3_aa: CAISLAGGSSTDTQYF; cdr3_nt: TGTGCCATCAGCCTAGCGGGGGGGTCTAGCACAGATACGCAGTATTTT; clone_size: .; j_call: TRBJ2-3; v_call: TRBV10-3; d_call: TRBD2
cdr3_aa: CASSLRETGGRYGYTF; cdr3_nt: TGTGCCAGCAGTCTCAGAGAGACAGGGGGCCGGTATGGCTACACCTTC; clone_size: few; j_call: TRBJ1-2; v_call: TRBV14; d_call: TRBD1
cdr3_aa: CASSPARDLYGYTF; cdr3_nt: TGCGCCAGCAGCCCAGCCCGGGATCTCTATGGCTACACCTTC; clone_size: .; j_call: TRBJ1-2; v_call: TRBV4-1; d_call: .
cdr3_aa: CASSRTGSDKNIQYF; cdr3_nt: TGCGCCAGCAGCCGGACAGGTTCAGACAAAAACATTCAGTACTTC; clone_size: .; j_call: TRBJ2-4; v_call: TRBV5-1; d_call: TRBD1
cdr3_aa: CASSYRGQGYEQYF; cdr3_nt: TGTGCCAGCAGCTACCGTGGACAGGGCTACGAGCAGTACTTC; clone_size: .; j_call: TRBJ2-7; v_call: TRBV7-9; d_call: TRBD1
cdr3_aa: CASSLFTGTGGGNQPQHF; cdr3_nt: TGTGCCAGCAGTTTGTTTACCGGGACAGGGGGCGGAAATCAGCCCCAGCATTTT; clone_size: .; j_call: TRBJ1-5; v_call: TRBV28; d_call: TRBD1
cdr3_aa: CASRGQGSHTEAFF; cdr3_nt: TGTGCCAGCAGGGGCCAGGGGTCGCACACTGAAGCTTTCTTT; clone_size: few; j_call: TRBJ1-1; v_call: TRBV28; d_call: .
cdr3_aa: CASSLAQLELAGGEQFF; cdr3_nt: TGTGCCAGCAGCTTAGCCCAACTTGAGCTAGCAGGGGGTGAGCAGTTCTTC; clone_size: .; j_call: TRBJ2-1; v_call: TRBV7-9; d_call: TRBD1
cdr3_aa: CATSRDVRDTQYF; cdr3_nt: TGTGCCACCAGCAGAGACGTACGGGATACGCAGTATTTT; clone_size: .; j_call: TRBJ2-3; v_call: TRBV15; d_call: .
cdr3_aa: CASSQGLAGNTGELFF; cdr3_nt: TGCGCCAGCAGCCAAGGACTAGCGGGGAACACCGGGGAGCTGTTTTTT; clone_size: few; j_call: TRBJ2-2; v_call: TRBV4-1; d_call: TRBD2
cdr3_aa: CASSPVSSSNEQFF; cdr3_nt: TGTGCCAGCAGCCCTGTGAGTAGCTCAAATGAGCAGTTCTTC; clone_size: .; j_call: TRBJ2-1; v_call: TRBV7-9; d_call: .
cdr3_aa: CASSIEGQGVHEQYF; cdr3_nt: TGTGCCAGTAGTATAGAGGGACAGGGTGTGCACGAGCAGTACTTC; clone_size: .; j_call: TRBJ2-7; v_call: TRBV19; d_call: TRBD1
cdr3_aa: CASRTESTDTQYF; cdr3_nt: TGTGCCAGCAGGACAGAGAGCACAGATACGCAGTATTTT; clone_size: .; j_call: TRBJ2-3; v_call: TRBV6-6; d_call: .
cdr3_aa: CASSLTLSSSPLHF; cdr3_nt: TGTGCCAGCAGTTTAACCCTTTCTAGTTCACCCCTCCACTTT; clone_size: .; j_call: TRBJ1-6; v_call: TRBV27; d_call: .
cdr3_aa: CASSARGGRHEQFF; cdr3_nt: TGTGCCAGCAGTGCCCGGGGAGGGAGGCATGAGCAGTTCTTC; clone_size: .; j_call: TRBJ2-1; v_call: TRBV27; d_call: TRBD2
cdr3_aa: CASSQTRGENTEAFF; cdr3_nt: TGTGCCAGCTCACAGACCAGGGGTGAGAACACTGAAGCTTTCTTT; clone_size: .; j_call: TRBJ1-1; v_call: TRBV18; d_call: .
cdr3_aa: CASSLGELYQPQHF; cdr3_nt: TGTGCCAGCAGTTTAGGGGAGCTTTATCAGCCCCAGCATTTT; clone_size: few; j_call: TRBJ1-5; v_call: TRBV28; d_call: .
cdr3_aa: CASKGPGDTYEQYF; cdr3_nt: TGTGCCAGCAAGGGGCCGGGCGACACCTACGAGCAGTACTTC; clone_size: .; j_call: TRBJ2-7; v_call: TRBV28; d_call: .
cdr3_aa: CASSQLAGSYNEQFF; cdr3_nt: TGTGCCAGCAGTCAACTAGCGGGGAGCTACAATGAGCAGTTCTTC; clone_size: .; j_call: TRBJ2-1; v_call: TRBV28; d_call: TRBD2
cdr3_aa: CASSAWGGNEQFF; cdr3_nt: TGTGCCAGCAGCGCTTGGGGGGGGAATGAGCAGTTCTTC; clone_size: .; j_call: TRBJ2-1; v_call: TRBV25-1; d_call: TRBD2
cdr3_aa: CASHRGNTEAFF; cdr3_nt: TGTGCCAGCCACCGCGGGAACACTGAAGCTTTCTTT; clone_size: once; j_call: TRBJ1-1; v_call: TRBV28; d_call: .
cdr3_aa: CASSEGGPNQPQHF; cdr3_nt: TGTGCCAGCAGTGAAGGGGGCCCCAATCAGCCCCAGCATTTT; clone_size: .; j_call: TRBJ1-5; v_call: TRBV2; d_call: .
cdr3_aa: CASSDPGSVRYGYTF; cdr3_nt: TGTGCCAGCAGTGACCCAGGGTCAGTTCGCTATGGCTACACCTTC; clone_size: .; j_call: TRBJ1-2; v_call: TRBV6-1; d_call: .
cdr3_aa: CASRTPGETQYF; cdr3_nt: TGTGCCAGCAGGACACCGGGGGAGACCCAGTACTTC; clone_size: .; j_call: TRBJ2-5; v_call: TRBV2; d_call: .
cdr3_aa: CASSLEGDGKNIQYF; cdr3_nt: TGCGCCAGCAGCCTCGAGGGAGATGGCAAAAACATTCAGTACTTC; clone_size: .; j_call: TRBJ2-4; v_call: TRBV5-1; d_call: .
cdr3_aa: CASTLSGRGEQFF; cdr3_nt: TGTGCCAGCACCTTATCCGGGAGGGGTGAGCAGTTCTTC; clone_size: few; j_call: TRBJ2-1; v_call: TRBV5-4; d_call: TRBD2
cdr3_aa: CASKGSGSSYNEQFF; cdr3_nt: TGTGCCAGCAAAGGTAGCGGTAGCTCCTACAATGAGCAGTTCTTC; clone_size: .; j_call: TRBJ2-1; v_call: TRBV6-1; d_call: .
cdr3_aa: CATSGEPLGEQYF; cdr3_nt: TGTGCCACCAGCGGAGAGCCCCTCGGCGAGCAGTACTTC; clone_size: once; j_call: TRBJ2-7; v_call: TRBV15; d_call: .
cdr3_aa: CASSDYSSYNEQFF; cdr3_nt: TGTGCCAGCAGTGATTACAGCTCCTACAATGAGCAGTTCTTC; clone_size: .; j_call: TRBJ2-1; v_call: TRBV6-1; d_call: .
cdr3_aa: CASSFEGGETTQYF; cdr3_nt: TGTGCCAGCAGTTTTGAAGGGGGCGAGACGACCCAGTACTTC; clone_size: .; j_call: TRBJ2-5; v_call: TRBV28; d_call: TRBD1
cdr3_aa: CASSQGRIYYNEQFF; cdr3_nt: TGTGCCAGCAGCCAAGGGCGGATTTACTACAATGAGCAGTTCTTC; clone_size: .; j_call: TRBJ2-1; v_call: TRBV14; d_call: .